Detailed here is one TCR beta chain. It lacks a known antigen. There are no base qualities to consult, and no much larger clone falls within one base. CD8 naive samples were obtained by positive selection for CCR7 among CD45RO-negative cells, yielding a CD45RA+CCR7+ population from which TemRA cells were excluded. Donors were healthy HIV-negative adults with no recently reported acute infections or vaccinations. Only Caucasian adults living in Nashville, Tennessee, USA were represented among the donors. Blood was obtained by leukapheresis, after which PBMCs were separated by Ficoll-Histopaque density gradient centrifugation and cryopreserved in liquid nitrogen vapor phase. Analytical flow cytometry was used to check the purity and quantity of every magnetically sorted T cell population. Genomic DNA was isolated from every sorted fraction and measured by UV absorbance on a Nanodrop 2000c. The data originate from a study of shared clonotypes between healthy human individuals (dated by TCRdb to about 2020). Background for the entire study: The cohort included three men and a couple of women between 18 and 49 years of age. To estimate repertoire size and how much clonotypes are shared between individuals, the study performed deep sequencing of blood TCR repertoires from roughly five healthy adults. For each donor, CD4 naive and CD4 memory were each given three plates, CD8 naive was given two plates, and CD8 memory was given one plate. Between about 0.94 and 10 billion PBMCs per donor were obtained by leukapheresis. Libraries were prepared and TCR repertoires were sequenced by different laboratories using diverse techniques, in order to increase sequencing depth and limit assay-specific biases. The paper's findings and limits, for the study overall: The genetic and exposure-history diversity represented was limited by the small number of donors. Clonotypes shared by all four sorted-subset donors showed higher generation probabilities than non-shared clonotypes. When several donors were compared, the shared fraction of clonotypes was roughly 4.8% for naive CD4, around 4% for naive CD8, roughly 2.5% for memory CD4, and about 0.36% for memory CD8. Pairwise subsampling indicated that sequencing depth was expected to affect the degree of clonotype sharing among donors. Estimated clonotype richness was generally larger for naive than for memory subsets. Sampling was restricted to blood, and TCR repertoires in tissue are likely to differ from TCR repertoires in blood. Incomplete sequencing was indicated by rarefaction of sorted-subset datasets, despite the large sequencing depth.

Using the deep immunoSEQ assay, multiplex PCR amplified TCR CDR3 regions from genomic DNA. For each cell subset, the extracted genomic DNA was distributed evenly across all wells of several immunoSEQ 96-well plates, and each plate served as one replicate. For sorted subsets, around 0.2 ug of genomic DNA, equivalent to around 31,000 T cell genomes, went into each replicate PCR. Purified libraries were measured with a Qubit 3.0 fluorometer, size-checked on a Bioanalyzer 2100, and measured again with the KAPA Library Quantification kit. Every immunoSEQ 96-well plate was sequenced on a dedicated single-read 150-cycle Illumina NextSeq 550 flow cell. Under the source paper's analysis protocol: Because the immunoSEQ output held only junctional sequences and lacked quality scores, the filtering could not match the filtering applied to full-length reads. To assign V/J genes and CDR3, sequences were annotated using PyIR, a Python wrapper for IgBLAST v1.9, with IMGT germline references. Reads were filtered out if the reads had weak V/J assignments (E-value above 1e-6), no CDR3, stop codons, out-of-frame junctions, or ambiguous translated residues. V3J clonotypes were defined as sequences sharing an identical inferred V gene, J gene, and CDR3 amino acid sequence. To compute the percentage overlap between repertoires, the number of shared unique clonotypes was divided by the size of the smaller repertoire. RTK rarefaction, the Chao1 estimator, and Recon v2.1 estimates of unobserved clonotypes were used to assess repertoire richness. For all TCRbeta clonotypes obtained by the gDNA method from a handful of donors, generation probabilities were computed with OLGA. TCRdb stores this immuneACCESS table with in-frame sequences only. Part of the clones is absent; in the studies checked, under half of the shortfall reflects unresolved V genes, and no reason is known for the rest. The V and J calls and clone size were taken over from that table, and D and trimming were inferred from the DNA. The sample has about 2.2 million clones on record, roughly 93% of them singletons. 1.5% to 2% of the sample comes from the top ten.

The receptor's source is a man between 18 and 35 years old in good health. Some clones in this sample may be carry-over from other donors' samples. Sequenced: naive CD8+ T cells from PBMCs. The sample's cell subset or site, from its label and the paper: CD45RA+CCR7+.

Read as DNA, the sequence is TGTGCCAGCTTGCGGGGAGGTGAGCAGTTCTTC. Its protein reads: CASLRGGEQFF. Here the chain combines TRBV27 and TRBJ2-1; TRBD2 is perhaps the D gene, given 6 matching bases. V drops 8 bases and J drops 9 bases, leaving 11 bases in between. CDR1 and CDR2, looked up from the germline V gene (reference sequence), are MNHEY and SMNVEV. There are 11 amino acids in the CDR3, from cysteine to phenylalanine inclusive. The only DNA kept is the CDR3, 33 bases in frame from the first base.